The 6 T cell receptor beta chains in this list originate from one sample, sequenced in a study of T cell repertoires and leukemia-associated antigens (dated by TCRdb to about 2019). Their antigens remain unidentified. The library came from 5' RACE. The reads were generated on an Illumina MiSeq. Using fastp trimming at Q25 and MiXCR clonotype assembly, TCRdb reanalyzed the public sequencing data and kept in-frame beta chains. For every CDR3 protein sequence, its rows merge into one entry that carries the most common genes and DNA. For this sample there are 10,000 to 15,000 distinct CDR3 sequences; roughly two fifths appear just once. The top ten hold about 35% of the sample. Input material: CD3+ T cells sorted from blood and cultured. Receptors originate from a female donor in good health.

The gene calls are TRBV20-1 and TRBJ2-1; no definite D call. V shed 0 bases and J shed 0 bases, with 12 bases lying between them. Germline V gives CDR1 DFQATT, CDR2 SNEGSKA (reference sequence). The CDR3 totals 16 residues. This chain's CDR3 is CSARDRWRGSYNEQFF. The CDR3 region has the DNA TGCAGTGCTAGAGACAGGTGGCGAGGCTCCTACAATGAGCAGTTCTTC.

This clonotype was detected ten times or more. The genes are TRBV7-3 and TRBJ2-3, with 9 bases identical to TRBD2. There are 15 residues in the CDR3. V lost 1 base, J lost 3 bases, and 2 bases stayed unmatched. The germline V gene encodes CDR1 SGHTA and CDR2 FQGTGA. The CDR3 DNA reads as TGTGCCAGCAGCTTAAGACTAGCGGAAACAGATACGCAGTATTTT. Its protein product is CASSLRLAETDTQYF.

V usage is TRBV20-1 and J usage is TRBJ2-1, with D perhaps matching TRBD2 (6 bases). The germline V gene encodes CDR1 DFQATT and CDR2 SNEGSKA (reference sequence). This CDR3 is 16 amino acids long. With 6 bases removed from V and 0 bases from J, the gap between germline ends came to 18 bases. CDR3 residues: CSATHLAVISYNEQFF. Here the CDR3 DNA reads TGCAGTGCAACCCATTTAGCGGTGATCTCCTACAATGAGCAGTTCTTC.

The chain uses TRBV9 and TRBJ2-7; TRBD2 aligns across 7 bases. Germline CDR1 and CDR2: SGDLS and YYNGEE. The CDR3 extends over 15 amino acids. The ends lost 6 bases at V and 1 base at J; junction bases unmatched: 10. This CDR3 reads CASTGTGGESYEQYF. As DNA, the CDR3 is TGTGCCAGCACCGGGACTGGGGGGGAATCCTACGAGCAGTACTTC.

At least ten counts were recorded for this clonotype. The chain recombines TRBV30 with TRBJ1-1; D remains ambiguous. CDR3 length equals 12 residues. The V end lost 0 bases, the J end lost 1 base, and 3 bases lay between the germline ends. Germline V gene lookup returns CDR1 GTSNPN and CDR2 SVGIG (reference sequence). The CDR3 loop reads CAWSVPNTEAFF. The CDR3 coding sequence is TGTGCCTGGAGTGTGCCGAACACTGAAGCTTTCTTT.

In the case of this clonotype: One end of the junction does not line up with germline, which may come from a read error. This chain connects TRBV9 to TRBJ1-1; 9 bases align to TRBD1. This CDR3 comprises 15 residues. In germline, CDR1 is SGDLS, CDR2 YYNGEE. CDR3 sequence: CASSGHGQGTTEALF. The CDR3 DNA sequence: TGTGCCAGCAGCGGTCATGGACAGGGGACCACTGAAGCTCTCTTT.